Listed below are T cell receptor beta chains from one sample, sequenced in a study of T cell repertoires in cytomegalovirus infection. TCRdb reprocessed the reads via MiXCR and lists one record per CDR3 protein. The sample has roughly 990,000 distinct CDR3 sequences, around 31% seen once. These receptors have no identified antigens. The specimen comprised cultured CD8+ T cells from PBMCs, sampled from culture after CMV antigen stimulation. The receptors were gathered from a human donor in good health (CMV status not recorded). Some clones in this sample may be carry-over from other donors' samples. CDR3s include the opening cysteine and the closing phenylalanine or tryptophan.

V gene: TRBV4-1; CDR3 protein: CASSPRGAGGVNEQFF
V gene: TRBV24-1; CDR3 protein: CATRTGGGETQYF
V gene: TRBV24-1; CDR3 protein: CATSEFRLGPQETQYF
V gene: TRBV15; CDR3 protein: CATSRVPPGAATNEKLFF
V gene: TRBV6-2/TRBV6-3; CDR3 protein: CASTTGGTQPQHF
V gene: TRBV7-6; CDR3 protein: CAGGWGSAPEAFF
V gene: TRBV27; CDR3 protein: CASSSRGPSAYEQYF
V gene: TRBV25-1; CDR3 protein: CASSEFMDNEQFF
V gene: TRBV7-9; CDR3 protein: CASSFLARRGAGANVLTF
V gene: TRBV27; CDR3 protein: CASSFLGLGSPLHF
V gene: TRBV2; CDR3 protein: CASLGRVAPYEQYF
V gene: TRBV7-9; CDR3 protein: CASSQGRSQSYGYTF
V gene: TRBV4-1; CDR3 protein: CASSQADTKQGGYTF
V gene: TRBV7-2; CDR3 protein: CASSPRGTSGGILDEQFF
V gene: TRBV5-1; CDR3 protein: CASSFRVRANEQFF
V gene: TRBV12-3/TRBV12-4; CDR3 protein: CASSTSTGSTDTQYF
V gene: TRBV6-1; CDR3 protein: CASSAPHSGAEQPQHF
V gene: TRBV6-4; CDR3 protein: CASSETGTGGYTF
V gene: TRBV4-3; CDR3 protein: CASSQDSGWSAGELFF
V gene: TRBV28; CDR3 protein: CASETGPYQPQHF
V gene: TRBV7-2; CDR3 protein: CASSLISKGTTYF
V gene: TRBV6-1; CDR3 protein: CASTLRDIYTDTQYF
V gene: TRBV6-2/TRBV6-3; CDR3 protein: CASSYEGTGDNEQFF
V gene: TRBV7-3; CDR3 protein: CASIDDYPTFYEQYF